This T cell receptor beta chain was sequenced in a study of shared clonotypes between healthy human individuals. Whole-study findings and limits: Researchers sampled only blood; tissue repertoires likely differ. Deeper or shallower sequencing was expected to change how clonotypes are shared among donors.

About this clone: The antigen is unknown.

Per germline, CDR1 MNHNS and CDR2 SASEGT. This CDR3 has 18 residues. V lost 1 base, J lost 3 bases, and 11 bases stayed unmatched. The genomic DNA of each subset was split evenly across several immunoSEQ plates. Clones were read by immunoSEQ multiplex PCR, and TCRdb kept only the in-frame ones, dropping some. The sample carries over 2,000,000 clones, roughly 95% recorded once. Cells designated naive CD8 were CD45RO-negative and were positively selected for CCR7, with terminally differentiated effector memory CD45RA+ cells excluded. Healthy and HIV-negative, the adult donors had no recent acute infections or vaccinations.

This chain connects TRBV6-1 to TRBJ1-1, with 10 nucleotides matching TRBD1. The TCR sequence derives from a man younger than 35 in good health. Some clones in this sample may be carry-over from other donors' samples. Sequencing was done on a sample of naive CD8+ T cells from PBMCs. CDR3 DNA sequence: TGTGCCAGCAGTGAAGGGAGGGACAGGGGCATGATTTACACTGAAGCTTTCTTT. The encoded protein is CASSEGRDRGMIYTEAFF.